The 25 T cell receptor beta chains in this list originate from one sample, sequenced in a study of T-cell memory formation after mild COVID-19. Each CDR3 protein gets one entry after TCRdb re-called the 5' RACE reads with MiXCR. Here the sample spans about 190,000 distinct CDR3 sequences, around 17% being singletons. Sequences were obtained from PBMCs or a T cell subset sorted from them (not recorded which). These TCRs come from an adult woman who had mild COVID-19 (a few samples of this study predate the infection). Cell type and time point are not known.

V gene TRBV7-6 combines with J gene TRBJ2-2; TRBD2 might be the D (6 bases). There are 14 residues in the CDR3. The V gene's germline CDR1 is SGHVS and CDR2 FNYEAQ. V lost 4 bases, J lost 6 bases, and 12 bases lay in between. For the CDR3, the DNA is TGTGCCAGCAGCTCCCCCCGGAGGGCCGGGGAGCTGTTTTTT. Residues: CASSSPRRAGELFF.

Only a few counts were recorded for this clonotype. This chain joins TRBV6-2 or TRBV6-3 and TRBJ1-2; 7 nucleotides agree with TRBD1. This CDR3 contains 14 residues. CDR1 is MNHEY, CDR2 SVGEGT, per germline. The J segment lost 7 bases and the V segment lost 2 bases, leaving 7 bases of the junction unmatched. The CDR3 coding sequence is TGTGCCAGCAGTTACGTGGACAGGTCCGGTGGCTACACCTTC. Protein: CASSYVDRSGGYTF.

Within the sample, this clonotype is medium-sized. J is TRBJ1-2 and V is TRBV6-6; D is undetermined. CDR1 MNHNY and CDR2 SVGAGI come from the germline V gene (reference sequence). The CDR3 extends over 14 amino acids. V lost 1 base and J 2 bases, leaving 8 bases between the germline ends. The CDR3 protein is CASSYLDGNYGYTF. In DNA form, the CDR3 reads TGTGCCAGCAGTTACTTGGACGGCAACTATGGCTACACCTTC.

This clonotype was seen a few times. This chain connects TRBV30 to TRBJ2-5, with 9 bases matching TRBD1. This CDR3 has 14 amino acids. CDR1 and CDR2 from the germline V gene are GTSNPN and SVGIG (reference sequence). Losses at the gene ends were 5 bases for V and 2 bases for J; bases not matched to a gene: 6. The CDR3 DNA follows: TGTGCCTGGGGGACAGGGAGCTTTCAAGAGACCCAGTACTTC. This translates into CAWGTGSFQETQYF.

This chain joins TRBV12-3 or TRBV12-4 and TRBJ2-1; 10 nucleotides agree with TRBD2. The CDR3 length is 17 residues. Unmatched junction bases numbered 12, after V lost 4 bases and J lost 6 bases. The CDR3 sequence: CASSSPLAGGPANEQFF. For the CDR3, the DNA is TGTGCCAGCAGTTCCCCCTTAGCGGGGGGCCCCGCCAATGAGCAGTTCTTC.

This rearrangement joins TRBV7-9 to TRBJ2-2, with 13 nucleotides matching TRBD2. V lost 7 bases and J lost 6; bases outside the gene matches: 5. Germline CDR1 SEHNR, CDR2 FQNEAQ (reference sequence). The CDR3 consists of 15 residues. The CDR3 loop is CASTGLAGAPGELFF. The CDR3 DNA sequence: TGTGCCAGCACCGGACTAGCGGGGGCCCCCGGGGAGCTGTTTTTT.

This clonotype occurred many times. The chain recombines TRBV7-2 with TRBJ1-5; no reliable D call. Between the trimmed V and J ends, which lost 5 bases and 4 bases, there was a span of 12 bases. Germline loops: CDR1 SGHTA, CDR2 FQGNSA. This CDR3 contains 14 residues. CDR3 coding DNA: TGTGCCAGCAGCGCCGGGGAGGCAAATCAGCCCCAGCATTTT. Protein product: CASSAGEANQPQHF.

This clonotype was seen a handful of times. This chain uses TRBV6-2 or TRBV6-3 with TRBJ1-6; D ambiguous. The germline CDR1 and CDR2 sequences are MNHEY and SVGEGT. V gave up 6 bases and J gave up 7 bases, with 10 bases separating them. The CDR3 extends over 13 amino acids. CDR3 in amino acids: CASSVPRNSPLHF. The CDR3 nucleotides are TGTGCCAGCAGCGTCCCCCGGAATTCACCCCTCCACTTT.

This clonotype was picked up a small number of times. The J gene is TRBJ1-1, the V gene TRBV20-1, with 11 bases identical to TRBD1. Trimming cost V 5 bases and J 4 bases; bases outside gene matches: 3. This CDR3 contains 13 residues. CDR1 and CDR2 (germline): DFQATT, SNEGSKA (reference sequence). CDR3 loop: CSAGGQGATEAFF. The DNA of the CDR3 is TGCAGTGCTGGAGGACAGGGGGCCACTGAAGCTTTCTTT.

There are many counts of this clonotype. CDR3 bases: TGTGCCAGCTCACTACAAGTCCGCGGGGTTAGCTCCTACAATGAGCAGTTCTTC. Translating it yields CASSLQVRGVSSYNEQFF. V usage is TRBV18 and J usage is TRBJ2-1; a weak D match, TRBD2 (6 bases). Germline loops: CDR1 KGHSH, CDR2 LQKENI. V lost 4 bases and J 0 bases, leaving 19 bases between the germline ends. CDR3 length: 18 amino acids.

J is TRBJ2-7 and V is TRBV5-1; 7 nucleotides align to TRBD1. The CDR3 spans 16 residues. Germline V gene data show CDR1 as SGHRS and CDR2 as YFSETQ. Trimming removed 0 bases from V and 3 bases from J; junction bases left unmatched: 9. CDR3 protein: CASSLGRTGRLYEQYF. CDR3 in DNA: TGCGCCAGCAGCTTGGGCCGGACAGGACGTCTCTACGAGCAGTACTTC. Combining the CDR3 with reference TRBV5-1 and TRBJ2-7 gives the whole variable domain KAGVTQTPRYLIKTRGQQVTLSCSPISGHRSVSWYQQTPGQGLQFLFEYFSETQRNKGNFPGRFSGRQFSNSRSEMNVSTLELGDSALYLCASSLGRTGRLYEQYFGPGTRLTVT.

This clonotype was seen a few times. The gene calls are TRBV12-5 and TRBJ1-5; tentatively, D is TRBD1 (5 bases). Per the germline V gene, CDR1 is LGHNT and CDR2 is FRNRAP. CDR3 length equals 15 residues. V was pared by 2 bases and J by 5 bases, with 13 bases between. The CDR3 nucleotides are TGTGCTAGTGGTTTGCTACAAGGGGTACATCAGCCCCAGCATTTT. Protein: CASGLLQGVHQPQHF.

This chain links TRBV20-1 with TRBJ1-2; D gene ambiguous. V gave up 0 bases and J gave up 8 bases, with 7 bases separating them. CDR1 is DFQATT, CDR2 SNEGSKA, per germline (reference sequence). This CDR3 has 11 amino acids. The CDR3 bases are TGCAGTGCTAGAGATCCGGGGGGCTACACCTTC. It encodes CSARDPGGYTF.

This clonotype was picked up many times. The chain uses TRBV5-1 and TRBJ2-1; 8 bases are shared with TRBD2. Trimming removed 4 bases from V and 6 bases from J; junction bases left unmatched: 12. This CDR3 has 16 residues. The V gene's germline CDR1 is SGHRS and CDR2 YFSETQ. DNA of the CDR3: TGCGCCAGCAGCCTCTTACCGGGACTAGGAACCAATGAGCAGTTCTTC. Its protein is CASSLLPGLGTNEQFF.

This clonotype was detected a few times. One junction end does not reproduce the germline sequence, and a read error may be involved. Here the CDR3 reads CATSDSRTKALIF. CDR3 nucleotides: TGTGCCACCAGTGATTCTAGGACCAAGGCTTTAATCTTT. The J gene is TRBJ1-1, the V gene TRBV24-1; no definite D call. This CDR3 is built from 13 residues. CDR1 KGHDR and CDR2 SFDVKD come from the germline V gene.

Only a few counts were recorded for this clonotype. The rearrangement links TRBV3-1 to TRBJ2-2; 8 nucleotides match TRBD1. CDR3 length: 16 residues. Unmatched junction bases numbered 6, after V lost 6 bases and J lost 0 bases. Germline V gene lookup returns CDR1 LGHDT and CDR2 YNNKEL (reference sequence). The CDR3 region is CASRETGATNTGELFF. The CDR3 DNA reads TGTGCCAGCAGAGAGACAGGGGCTACGAACACCGGGGAGCTGTTTTTT.

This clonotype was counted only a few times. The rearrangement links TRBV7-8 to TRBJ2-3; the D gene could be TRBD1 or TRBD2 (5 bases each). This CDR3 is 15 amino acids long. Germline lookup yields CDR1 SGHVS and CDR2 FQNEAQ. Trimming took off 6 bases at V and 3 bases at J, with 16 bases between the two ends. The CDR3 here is CASSKIPGRTDTQYF. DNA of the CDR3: TGTGCCAGCAGTAAAATACCGGGACGAACAGATACGCAGTATTTT.

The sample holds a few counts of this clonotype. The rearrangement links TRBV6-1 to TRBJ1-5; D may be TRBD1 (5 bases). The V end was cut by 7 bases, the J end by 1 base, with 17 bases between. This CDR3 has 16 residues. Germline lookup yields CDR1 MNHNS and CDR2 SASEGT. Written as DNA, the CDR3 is TGTGCCAGCAATCTTATCGGGACGGGAAGCAATCAGCCCCAGCATTTT. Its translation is CASNLIGTGSNQPQHF.

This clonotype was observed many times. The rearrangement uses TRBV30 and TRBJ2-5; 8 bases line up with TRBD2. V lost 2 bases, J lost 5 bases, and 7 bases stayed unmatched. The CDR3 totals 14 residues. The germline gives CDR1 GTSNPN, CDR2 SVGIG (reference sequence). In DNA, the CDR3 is TGTGCCTGGAGTTCGGGGGGGAGCCGGGAGACCCAGTACTTC. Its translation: CAWSSGGSRETQYF. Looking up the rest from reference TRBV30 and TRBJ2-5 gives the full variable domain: SQTIHQWPATLVQPVGSPLSLECTVEGTSNPNLYWYRQAAGRGLQLLFYSVGIGQISSEVPQNLSASRPQDRQFILSSKKLLLSDSGFYLCAWSSGGSRETQYFGPGTRLLVL.

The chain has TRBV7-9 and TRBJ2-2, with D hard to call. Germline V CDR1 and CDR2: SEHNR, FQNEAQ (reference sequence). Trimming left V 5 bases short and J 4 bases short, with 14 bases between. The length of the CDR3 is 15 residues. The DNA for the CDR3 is TGTGCCAGCAGCGCAGCCCTGGACGGCACCGGGGAGCTGTTTTTT. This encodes CASSAALDGTGELFF.

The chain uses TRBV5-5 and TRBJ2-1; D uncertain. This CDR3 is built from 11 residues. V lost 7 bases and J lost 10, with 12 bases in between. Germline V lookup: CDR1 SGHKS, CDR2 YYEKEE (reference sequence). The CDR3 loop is CASSRSVEQFF. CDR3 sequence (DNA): TGTGCCAGCTCCCGAAGCGTCGAGCAGTTCTTC.

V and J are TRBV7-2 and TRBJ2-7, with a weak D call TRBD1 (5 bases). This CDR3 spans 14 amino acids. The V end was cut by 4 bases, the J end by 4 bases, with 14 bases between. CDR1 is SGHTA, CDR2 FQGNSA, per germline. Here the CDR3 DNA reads TGTGCCAGCAGCTCCAATTGGGCAGGGTACGAGCAGTACTTC. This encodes CASSSNWAGYEQYF.

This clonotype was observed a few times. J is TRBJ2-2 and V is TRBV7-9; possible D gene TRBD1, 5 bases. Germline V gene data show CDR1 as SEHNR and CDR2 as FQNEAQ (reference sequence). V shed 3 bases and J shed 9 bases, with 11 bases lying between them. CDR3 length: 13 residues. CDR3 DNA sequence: TGTGCCAGCAGCTTCCGACAGCCCTGGGAGCTGTTTTTT. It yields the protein CASSFRQPWELFF.

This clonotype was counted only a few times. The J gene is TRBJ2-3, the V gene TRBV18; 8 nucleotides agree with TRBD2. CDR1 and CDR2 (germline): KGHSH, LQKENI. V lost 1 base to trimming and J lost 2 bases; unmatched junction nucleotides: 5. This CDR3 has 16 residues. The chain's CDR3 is CASSPLRGGFTDTQYF. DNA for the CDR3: TGTGCCAGCTCACCACTACGGGGGGGCTTCACAGATACGCAGTATTTT.

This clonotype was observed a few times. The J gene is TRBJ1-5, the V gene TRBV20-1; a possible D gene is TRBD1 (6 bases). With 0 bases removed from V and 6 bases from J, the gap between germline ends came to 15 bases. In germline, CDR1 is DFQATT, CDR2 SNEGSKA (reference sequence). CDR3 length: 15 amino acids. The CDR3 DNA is TGCAGTGCTAGAGATTATTCGGGGGCTGGTCAGCCCCAGCATTTT. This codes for CSARDYSGAGQPQHF.